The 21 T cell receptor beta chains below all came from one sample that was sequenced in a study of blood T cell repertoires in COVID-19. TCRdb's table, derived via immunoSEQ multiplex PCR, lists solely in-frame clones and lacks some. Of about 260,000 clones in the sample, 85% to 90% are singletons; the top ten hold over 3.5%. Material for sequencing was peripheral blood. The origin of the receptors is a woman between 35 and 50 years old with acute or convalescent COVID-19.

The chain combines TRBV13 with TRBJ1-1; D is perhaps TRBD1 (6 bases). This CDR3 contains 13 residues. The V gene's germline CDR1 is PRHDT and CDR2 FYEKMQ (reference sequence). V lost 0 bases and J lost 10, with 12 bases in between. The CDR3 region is CASSLGEQGSAFF. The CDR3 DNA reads TGTGCCAGCAGCTTAGGCGAACAGGGTTCAGCTTTCTTT.

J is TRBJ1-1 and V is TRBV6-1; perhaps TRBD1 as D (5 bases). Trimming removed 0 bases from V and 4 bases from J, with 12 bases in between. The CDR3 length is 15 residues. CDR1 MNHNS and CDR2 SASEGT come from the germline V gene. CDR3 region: CASSEARVVRTEAFF. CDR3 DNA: TGTGCCAGCAGTGAAGCCAGGGTGGTGCGCACTGAAGCTTTCTTT.

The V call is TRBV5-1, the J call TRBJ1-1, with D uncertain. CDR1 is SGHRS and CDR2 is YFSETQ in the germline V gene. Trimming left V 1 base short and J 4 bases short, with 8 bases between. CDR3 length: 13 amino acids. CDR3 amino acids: CASSLTERTEAFF. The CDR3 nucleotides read TGCGCCAGCAGCTTGACAGAACGCACTGAAGCTTTCTTT.

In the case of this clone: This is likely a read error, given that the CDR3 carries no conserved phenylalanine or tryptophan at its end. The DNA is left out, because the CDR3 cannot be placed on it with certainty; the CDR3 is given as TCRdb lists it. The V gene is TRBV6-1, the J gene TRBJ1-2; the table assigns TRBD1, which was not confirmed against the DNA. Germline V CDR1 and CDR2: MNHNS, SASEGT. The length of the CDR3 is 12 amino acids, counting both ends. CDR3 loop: CASSEEGSNRGH.

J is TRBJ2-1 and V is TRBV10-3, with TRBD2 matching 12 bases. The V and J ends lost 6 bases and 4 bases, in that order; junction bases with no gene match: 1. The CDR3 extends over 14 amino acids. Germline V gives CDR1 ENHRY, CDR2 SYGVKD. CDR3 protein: CAISTSGGYNEQFF. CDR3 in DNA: TGTGCCATCAGCACTAGCGGGGGGTACAATGAGCAGTTCTTC.

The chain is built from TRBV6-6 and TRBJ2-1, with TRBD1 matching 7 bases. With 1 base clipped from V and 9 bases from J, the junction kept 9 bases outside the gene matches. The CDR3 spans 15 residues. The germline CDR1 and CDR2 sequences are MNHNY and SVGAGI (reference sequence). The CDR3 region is CASSYFGTVEGEQFF. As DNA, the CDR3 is TGTGCCAGCAGTTACTTTGGGACAGTAGAAGGTGAGCAGTTCTTC.

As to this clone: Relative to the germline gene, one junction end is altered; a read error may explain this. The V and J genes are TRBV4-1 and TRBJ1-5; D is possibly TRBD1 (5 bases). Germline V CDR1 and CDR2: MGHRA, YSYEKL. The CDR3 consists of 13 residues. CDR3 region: CARSRQPNQPQHF. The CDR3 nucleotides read TGCGCCCGCAGCCGACAGCCTAATCAGCCCCAGCATTTT.

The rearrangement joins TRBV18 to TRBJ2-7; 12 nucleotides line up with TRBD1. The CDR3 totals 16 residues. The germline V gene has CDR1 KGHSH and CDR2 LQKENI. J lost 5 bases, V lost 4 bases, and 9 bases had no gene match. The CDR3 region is CASSRVGQGARNEQYV. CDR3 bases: TGTGCCAGCTCACGGGTGGGACAGGGGGCGCGGAACGAGCAGTACGTC.

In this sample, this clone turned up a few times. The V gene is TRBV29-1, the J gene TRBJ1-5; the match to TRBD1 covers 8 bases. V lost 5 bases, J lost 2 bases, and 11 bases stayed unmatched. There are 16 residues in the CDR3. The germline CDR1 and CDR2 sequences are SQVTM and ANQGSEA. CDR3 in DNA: TGCAGCGTTACTATTCTGGACAGGGAGGGCAATCAGCCCCAGCATTTT. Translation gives CSVTILDREGNQPQHF.

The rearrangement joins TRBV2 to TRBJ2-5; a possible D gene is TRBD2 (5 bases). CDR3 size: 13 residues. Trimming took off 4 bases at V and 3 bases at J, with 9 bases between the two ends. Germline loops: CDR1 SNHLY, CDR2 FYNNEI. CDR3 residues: CASSAGLEETQYF. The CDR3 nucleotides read TGTGCCAGCAGTGCCGGACTGGAAGAGACCCAGTACTTC.

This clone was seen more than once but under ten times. The CDR3 DNA follows: TGTGCCAGTAGTATAGATCTGGGGGGGGCCGGAGATACGCAGTATTTT. The encoded protein is CASSIDLGGAGDTQYF. The chain links TRBV19 to TRBJ2-3, with a tentative D call TRBD2 (7 bases). Trimming left V 0 bases short and J 5 bases short, with 15 bases between. The CDR3 has 16 residues. Germline CDR1 and CDR2: LNHDA and SQIVND (reference sequence).

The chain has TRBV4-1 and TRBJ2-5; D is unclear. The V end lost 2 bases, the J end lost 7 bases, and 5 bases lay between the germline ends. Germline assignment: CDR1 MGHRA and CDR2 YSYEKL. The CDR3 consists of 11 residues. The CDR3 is CASSQFRTQYF. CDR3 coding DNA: TGCGCCAGCAGCCAATTTCGGACCCAGTACTTC.

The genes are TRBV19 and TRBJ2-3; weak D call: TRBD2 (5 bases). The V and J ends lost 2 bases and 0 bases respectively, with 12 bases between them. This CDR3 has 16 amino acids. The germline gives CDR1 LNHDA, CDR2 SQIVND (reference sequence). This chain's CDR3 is CASSIPPGISTDTQYF. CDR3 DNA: TGTGCCAGTAGTATACCCCCCGGGATCAGCACAGATACGCAGTATTTT. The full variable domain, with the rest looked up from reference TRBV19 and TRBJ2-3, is DGGITQSPKYLFRKEGQNVTLSCEQNLNHDAMYWYRQDPGQGLRLIYYSQIVNDFQKGDIAEGYSVSREKKESFPLTVTSAQKNPTAFYLCASSIPPGISTDTQYFGPGTRLTVL.

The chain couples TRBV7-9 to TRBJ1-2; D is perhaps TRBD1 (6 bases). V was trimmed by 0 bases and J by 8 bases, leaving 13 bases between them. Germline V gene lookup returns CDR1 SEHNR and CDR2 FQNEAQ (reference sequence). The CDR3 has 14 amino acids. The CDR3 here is CASSLAQGQEGYTF. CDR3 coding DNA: TGTGCCAGCAGCTTAGCTCAGGGGCAGGAGGGCTACACCTTC.

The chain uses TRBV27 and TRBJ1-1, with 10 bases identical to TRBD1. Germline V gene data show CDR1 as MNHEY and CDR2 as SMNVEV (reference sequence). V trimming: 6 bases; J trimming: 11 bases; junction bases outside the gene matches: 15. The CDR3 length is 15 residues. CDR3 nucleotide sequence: TGTGCCAGCAGCTTACTAGGGACAGGGGCCCGCGTTGCTTTCTTT. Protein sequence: CASSLLGTGARVAFF.

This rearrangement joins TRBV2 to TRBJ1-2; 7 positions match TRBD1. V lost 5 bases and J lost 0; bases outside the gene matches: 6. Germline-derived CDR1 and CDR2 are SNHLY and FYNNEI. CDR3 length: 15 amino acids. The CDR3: CASSLRQGTNYGYTF. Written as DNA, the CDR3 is TGTGCCAGCAGTTTAAGACAGGGAACTAACTATGGCTACACCTTC. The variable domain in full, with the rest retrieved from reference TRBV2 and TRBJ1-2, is EPEVTQTPSHQVTQMGQEVILRCVPISNHLYFYWYRQILGQKVEFLVSFYNNEISEKSEIFDDQFSVERPDGSNFTLKIRSTKLEDSAMYFCASSLRQGTNYGYTFGSGTRLTVV.

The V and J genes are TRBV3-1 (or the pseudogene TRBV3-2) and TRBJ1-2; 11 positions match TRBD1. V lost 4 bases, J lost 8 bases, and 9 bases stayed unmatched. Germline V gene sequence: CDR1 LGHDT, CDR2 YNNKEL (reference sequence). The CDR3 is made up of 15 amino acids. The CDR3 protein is CASSLRTGGARGYTF. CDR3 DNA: TGTGCCAGCAGCCTACGGACAGGGGGCGCGAGGGGCTACACCTTC.

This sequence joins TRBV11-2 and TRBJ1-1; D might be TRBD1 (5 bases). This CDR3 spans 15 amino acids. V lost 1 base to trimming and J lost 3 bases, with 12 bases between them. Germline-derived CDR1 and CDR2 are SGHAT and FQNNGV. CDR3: CASSLGRGQDTEAFF. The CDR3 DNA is TGTGCCAGCAGCTTAGGGAGGGGCCAGGACACTGAAGCTTTCTTT.

In DNA, the CDR3 is TGCAGCGTTGGAGACAGGATGTACCAAGAGACCCAGTACTTC. Translating it yields CSVGDRMYQETQYF. The V and J genes are TRBV29-1 and TRBJ2-5, with a weak D call TRBD1 (6 bases). CDR1 SQVTM and CDR2 ANQGSEA come from the germline V gene. The CDR3 contains 14 residues. V dropped 4 bases and J dropped 0 bases, with 12 bases sitting between them.

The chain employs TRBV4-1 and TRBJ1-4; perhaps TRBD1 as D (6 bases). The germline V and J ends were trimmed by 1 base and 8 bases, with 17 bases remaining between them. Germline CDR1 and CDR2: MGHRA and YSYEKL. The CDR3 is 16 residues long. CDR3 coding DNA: TGCGCCAGCAGCCAAGTGATAACAGGGACCGGGGAAAAACTGTTTTTT. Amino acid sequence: CASSQVITGTGEKLFF.

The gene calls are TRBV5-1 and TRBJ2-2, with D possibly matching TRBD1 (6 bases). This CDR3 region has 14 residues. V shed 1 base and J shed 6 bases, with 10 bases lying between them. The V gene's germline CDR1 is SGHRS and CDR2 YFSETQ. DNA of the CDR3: TGCGCCAGCAGCTTGAGGACAGTACCCGGGGAGCTGTTTTTT. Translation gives CASSLRTVPGELFF.